This is a list of T cell receptor beta chains from one sample in a study of T cells expressing NK-cell markers. TCRdb re-called the 5' RACE reads; every CDR3 protein appears as one record, without DNA. The sample includes 200,000 to 300,000 distinct CDR3 sequences. Material for sequencing was blood T cells: a sorted CD56 or NKG2C T cell subset, CD4+ or CD8+ T cells, or bulk PBMC T cells (not recorded which). These receptors were taken from a young man in good health. The CDR3 runs from the conserved cysteine through the conserved F or W.

V gene	J gene	CDR3 protein
TRBV4-1	TRBJ1-5	CASSQEGGQGHQPQHF
TRBV12-3/TRBV12-4	TRBJ2-1	CASSPGTSLYSYNEQFF
TRBV5-5	TRBJ1-2	CASSLNEKGYTF
TRBV6-1	TRBJ2-7	CASSEGGQSYEQYF
TRBV6-5	TRBJ2-3	CASSWLGGAYTDTQYF
TRBV28	TRBJ2-2	CASRPTGAGTGELFF
TRBV29-1	TRBJ2-7	CSVGDSREQYF
TRBV2	TRBJ2-1	CASTRREGQFF
TRBV29-1	TRBJ2-5	CSVSGMASGIETQYF
TRBV24-1	TRBJ2-2	CATGGGTNTGELFF
TRBV3-1	TRBJ2-1	CASSQRTIKLYNEQFF
TRBV11-2	TRBJ2-2	CASSHRETGELFF
TRBV7-2	TRBJ2-7	CASRGTSGTSYEQYF
TRBV6-2/TRBV6-3	TRBJ1-5	CASSTLDRDNQPQHF
TRBV5-6	TRBJ1-5	CASSLGPKGNQPQHF
TRBV12-3/TRBV12-4	TRBJ1-3	CASSLAGIGNTIYF
TRBV25-1	TRBJ2-7	CASSARTYEQYF
TRBV12-3/TRBV12-4	TRBJ2-1	CASSSGLVHNEQFF
TRBV18	TRBJ2-3	CASSPASSTDTQYF
TRBV20-1	TRBJ2-7	CSASAGQVQLYEQYF
TRBV6-5	TRBJ1-1	CASSYSSRAAEAFF